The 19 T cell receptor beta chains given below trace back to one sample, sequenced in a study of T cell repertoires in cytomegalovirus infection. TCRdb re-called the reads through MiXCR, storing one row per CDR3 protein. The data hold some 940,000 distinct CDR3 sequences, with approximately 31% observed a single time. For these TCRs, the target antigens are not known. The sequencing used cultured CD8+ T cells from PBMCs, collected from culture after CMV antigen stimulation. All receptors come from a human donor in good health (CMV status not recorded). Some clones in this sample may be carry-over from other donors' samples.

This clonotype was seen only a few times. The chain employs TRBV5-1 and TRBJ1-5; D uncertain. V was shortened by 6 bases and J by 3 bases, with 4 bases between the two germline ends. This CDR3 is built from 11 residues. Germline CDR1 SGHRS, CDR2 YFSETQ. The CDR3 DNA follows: TGCGCCAGCACGCACAATCAGCCCCAGCATTTT. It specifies CASTHNQPQHF.

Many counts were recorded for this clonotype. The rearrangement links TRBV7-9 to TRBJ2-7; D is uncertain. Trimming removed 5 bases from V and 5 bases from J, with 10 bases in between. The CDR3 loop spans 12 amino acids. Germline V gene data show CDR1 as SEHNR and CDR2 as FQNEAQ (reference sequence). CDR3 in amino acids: CASSLTADEQYF. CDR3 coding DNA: TGTGCCAGCAGCCTTACCGCGGACGAGCAGTACTTC.

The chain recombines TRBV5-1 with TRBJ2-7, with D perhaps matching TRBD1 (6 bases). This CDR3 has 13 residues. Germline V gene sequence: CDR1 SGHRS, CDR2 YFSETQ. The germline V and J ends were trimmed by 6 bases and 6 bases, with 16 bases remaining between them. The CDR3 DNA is TGCGCCAGCATGCTGTCCCCAGGGGCCGAGCAGTACTTC. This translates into CASMLSPGAEQYF.

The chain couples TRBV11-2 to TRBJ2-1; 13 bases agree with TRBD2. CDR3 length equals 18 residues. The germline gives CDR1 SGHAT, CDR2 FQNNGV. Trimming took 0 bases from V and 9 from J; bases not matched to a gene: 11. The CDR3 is CASSLDRDLGLAGLEQFF. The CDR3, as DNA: TGTGCCAGCAGCTTAGATCGGGATCTGGGACTAGCGGGGCTTGAGCAGTTCTTC.

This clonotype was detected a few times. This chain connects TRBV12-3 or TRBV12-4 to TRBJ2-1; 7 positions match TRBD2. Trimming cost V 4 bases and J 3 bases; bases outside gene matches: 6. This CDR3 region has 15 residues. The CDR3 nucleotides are TGTGCCAGCAGTTCCCCCGGGGGGTTCTACAATGAGCAGTTCTTC. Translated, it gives CASSSPGGFYNEQFF.

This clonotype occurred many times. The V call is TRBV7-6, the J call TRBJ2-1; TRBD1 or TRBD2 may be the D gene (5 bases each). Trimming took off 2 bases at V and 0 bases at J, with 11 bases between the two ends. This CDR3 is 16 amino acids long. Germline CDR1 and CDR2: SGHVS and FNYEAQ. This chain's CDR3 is CASSLFGGNSYNEQFF. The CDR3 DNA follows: TGTGCCAGCAGCTTATTTGGGGGAAACTCCTACAATGAGCAGTTCTTC. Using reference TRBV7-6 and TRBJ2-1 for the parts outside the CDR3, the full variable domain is GAGVSQSPRYKVTKRGQDVALRCDPISGHVSLYWYRQALGQGPEFLTYFNYEAQQDKSGLPNDRFSAERPEGSISTLTIQRTEQRDSAMYRCASSLFGGNSYNEQFFGPGTRLTVL.

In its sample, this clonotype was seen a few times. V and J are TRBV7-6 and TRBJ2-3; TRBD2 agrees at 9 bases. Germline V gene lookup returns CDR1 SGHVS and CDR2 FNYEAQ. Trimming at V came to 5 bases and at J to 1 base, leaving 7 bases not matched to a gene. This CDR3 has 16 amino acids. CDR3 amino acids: CASSHSAGGGTDTQYF. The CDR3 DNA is TGTGCCAGCAGCCATTCGGCGGGGGGGGGCACAGATACGCAGTATTTT.

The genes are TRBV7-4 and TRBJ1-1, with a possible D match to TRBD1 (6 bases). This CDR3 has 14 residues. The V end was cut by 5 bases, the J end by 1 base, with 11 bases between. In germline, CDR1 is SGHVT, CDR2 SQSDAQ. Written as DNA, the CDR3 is TGTGCCAGCAGCGGACAGAGGGCGAACACTGAAGCTTTCTTT. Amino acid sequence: CASSGQRANTEAFF. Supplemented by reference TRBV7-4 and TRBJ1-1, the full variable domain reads GAGVSQSPRYKVAKRGRDVALRCDSISGHVTLYWYRQTLGQGSEVLTYSQSDAQRDKSGRPSGRFSAERPERSVSTLKIQRTEQGDSAVYLCASSGQRANTEAFFGQGTRLTVV.

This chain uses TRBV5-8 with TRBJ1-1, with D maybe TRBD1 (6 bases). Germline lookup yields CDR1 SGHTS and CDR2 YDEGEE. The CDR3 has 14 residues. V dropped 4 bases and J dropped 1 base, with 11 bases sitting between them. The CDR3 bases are TGTGCCAGCAGCACTGAACAGGGGAACACTGAAGCTTTCTTT. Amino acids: CASSTEQGNTEAFF.

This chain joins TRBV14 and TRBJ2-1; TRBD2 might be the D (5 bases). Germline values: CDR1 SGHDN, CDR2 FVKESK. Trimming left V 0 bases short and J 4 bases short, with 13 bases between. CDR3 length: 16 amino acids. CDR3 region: CASSQEPGSFYNEQFF. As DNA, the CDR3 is TGTGCCAGCAGCCAAGAACCGGGGAGTTTTTACAATGAGCAGTTCTTC.

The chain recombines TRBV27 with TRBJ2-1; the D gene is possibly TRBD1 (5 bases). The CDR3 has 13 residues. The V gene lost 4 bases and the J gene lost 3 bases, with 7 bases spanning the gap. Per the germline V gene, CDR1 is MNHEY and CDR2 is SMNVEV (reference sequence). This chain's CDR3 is CASSWGHYNEQFF. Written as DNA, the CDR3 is TGTGCCAGCAGTTGGGGCCACTACAATGAGCAGTTCTTC.

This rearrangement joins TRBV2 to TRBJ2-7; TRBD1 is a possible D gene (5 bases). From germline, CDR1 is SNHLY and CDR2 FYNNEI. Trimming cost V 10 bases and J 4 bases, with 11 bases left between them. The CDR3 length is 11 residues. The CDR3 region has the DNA TGTGCCACCTCAGACAGATACGAGCAGTACGTC. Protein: CATSDRYEQYV.

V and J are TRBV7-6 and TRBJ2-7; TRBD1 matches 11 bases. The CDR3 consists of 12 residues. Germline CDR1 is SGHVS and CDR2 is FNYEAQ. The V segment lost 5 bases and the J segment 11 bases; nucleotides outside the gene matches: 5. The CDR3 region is CASSLWTGGEYF. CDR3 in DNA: TGTGCCAGCAGCCTTTGGACAGGGGGCGAGTACTTC.

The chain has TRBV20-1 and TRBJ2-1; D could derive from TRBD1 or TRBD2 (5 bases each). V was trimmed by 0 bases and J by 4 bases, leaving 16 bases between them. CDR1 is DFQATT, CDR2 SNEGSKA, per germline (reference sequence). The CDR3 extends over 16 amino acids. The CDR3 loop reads CSARDFRGAAYNEQFF. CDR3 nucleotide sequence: TGCAGTGCTAGAGATTTCCGAGGGGCTGCATACAATGAGCAGTTCTTC.

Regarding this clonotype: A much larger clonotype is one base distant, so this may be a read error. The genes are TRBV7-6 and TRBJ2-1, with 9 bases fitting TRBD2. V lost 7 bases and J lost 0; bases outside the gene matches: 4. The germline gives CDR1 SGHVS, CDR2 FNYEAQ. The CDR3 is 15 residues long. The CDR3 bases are TGTGCCAGCAACATTAGCGGGGGCTCCTACAATGAGCAGTTCTTC. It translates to CASNISGGSYNEQFF.

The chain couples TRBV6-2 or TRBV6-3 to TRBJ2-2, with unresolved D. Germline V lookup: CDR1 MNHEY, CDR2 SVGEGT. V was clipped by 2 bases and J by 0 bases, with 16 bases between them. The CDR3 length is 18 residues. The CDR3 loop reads CASSYPTKYPANTGELFF. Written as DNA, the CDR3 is TGTGCCAGCAGTTACCCGACCAAGTACCCCGCGAACACCGGGGAGCTGTTTTTT.

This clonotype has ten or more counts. In DNA form, the CDR3 reads TGTGCCAGCAGCCTCGAGGTGGCAGATACGCAGTATTTT. This encodes CASSLEVADTQYF. The chain couples TRBV7-6 to TRBJ2-3, with D hard to call. V was clipped by 5 bases and J by 4 bases, with 10 bases between them. Looked up from germline, CDR1 is SGHVS and CDR2 is FNYEAQ. This CDR3 has 13 residues.

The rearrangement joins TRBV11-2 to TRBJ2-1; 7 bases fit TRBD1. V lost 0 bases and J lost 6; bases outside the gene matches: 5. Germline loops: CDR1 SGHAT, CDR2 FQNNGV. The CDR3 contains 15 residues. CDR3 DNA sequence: TGTGCCAGCAGCTTAGATCCGACAGGGAGCAATGAGCAGTTCTTC. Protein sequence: CASSLDPTGSNEQFF. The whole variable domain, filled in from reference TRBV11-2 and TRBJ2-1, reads EAGVAQSPRYKIIEKRQSVAFWCNPISGHATLYWYQQILGQGPKLLIQFQNNGVVDDSQLPKDRFSAERLKGVDSTLKIQPAKLEDSAVYLCASSLDPTGSNEQFFGPGTRLTVL.

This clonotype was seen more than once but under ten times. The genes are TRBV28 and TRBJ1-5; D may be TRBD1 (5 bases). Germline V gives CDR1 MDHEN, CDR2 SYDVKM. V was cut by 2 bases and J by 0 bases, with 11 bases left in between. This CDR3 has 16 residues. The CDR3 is CASSLGFRDSNQPQHF. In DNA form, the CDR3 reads TGTGCCAGCAGTTTAGGGTTCAGGGATAGCAATCAGCCCCAGCATTTT.